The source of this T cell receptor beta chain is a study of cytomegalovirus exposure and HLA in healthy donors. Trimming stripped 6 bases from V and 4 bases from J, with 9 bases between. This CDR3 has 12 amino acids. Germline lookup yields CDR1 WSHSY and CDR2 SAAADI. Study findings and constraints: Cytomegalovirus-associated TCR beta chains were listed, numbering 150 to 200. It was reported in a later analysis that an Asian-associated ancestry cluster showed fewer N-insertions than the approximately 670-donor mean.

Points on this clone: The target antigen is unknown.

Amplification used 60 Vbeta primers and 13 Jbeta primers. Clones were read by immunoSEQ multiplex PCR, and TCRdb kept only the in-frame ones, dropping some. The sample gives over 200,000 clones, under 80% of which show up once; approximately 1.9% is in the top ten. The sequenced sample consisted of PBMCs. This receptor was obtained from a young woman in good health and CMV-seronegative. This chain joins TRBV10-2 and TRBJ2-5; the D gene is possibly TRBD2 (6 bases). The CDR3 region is CASSQGGETQYF. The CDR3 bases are TGCGCCAGCAGCCAGGGAGGAGAGACCCAGTACTTC.